Each of the 2 T cell receptor beta chains below was sequenced from the same sample in a study of beta chain features in type 1 diabetes. What was sequenced were expressed TCRB transcripts, since all of the isolated RNA had been reverse transcribed. Clones were read by immunoSEQ multiplex PCR, and TCRdb kept only the in-frame ones, dropping some. The data contain 200,000 to 300,000 clones, about 25% of them seen just once; the ten biggest clones take up 4%. Sequences were obtained from central memory CD4+ T cells from blood. These TCRs come from a man aged 30 to 39 in good health.

J is TRBJ2-1 and V is TRBV4-1; TRBD2 aligns across 10 bases. The J segment lost 7 bases and the V segment lost 3 bases, leaving 12 bases of the junction unmatched. This CDR3 has 17 amino acids. Germline assignment: CDR1 MGHRA and CDR2 YSYEKL. CDR3 in DNA: TGCGCCAGCAGCCAGACTCCTAGCGGGAGTTTGGGAAATGAGCAGTTCTTC. This sequence encodes CASSQTPSGSLGNEQFF.

The gene calls are TRBV10-3 and TRBJ2-1; D unclear. The CDR3 sequence is 12 residues long. Trimming took off 1 base at V and 4 bases at J, with 2 bases between the two ends. Germline V gene lookup returns CDR1 ENHRY and CDR2 SYGVKD. In DNA, the CDR3 is TGTGCCATCAGTGAGTGGTACAATGAGCAGTTCTTC. It is translated as CAISEWYNEQFF.